The rows below give T cell receptor beta chains drawn from one sample of a study of Ad26.COV2.S vaccination and SARS-CoV-2 variants. Sequenced by immunoSEQ multiplex PCR; TCRdb stores in-frame clones only, minus some. This table has 500,000 or so clones, nearly 90% appearing once. Sequencing was performed on peripheral blood, taken in a trial of Ad26.COV2.S vaccine versus placebo. Receptor source: a person between 18 and 65 years old who received the Ad26.COV2.S COVID-19 vaccine or a placebo. The CDR3 runs from the conserved cysteine through the conserved F or W. The order of the fields is D gene, J gene, clone size, V gene, CDR3 protein, CDR3 DNA. A D gene is named only where the DNA matches it firmly. Part of the rows lack a size; the others show once, few, many or a class for expanded clones.

- | TRBJ1-5 | once | TRBV28 | CASSLLAGLNQPQHF | TGTGCCAGCAGTTTATTGGCAGGGCTAAATCAGCCCCAGCATTTT
TRBD2 | TRBJ2-7 | once | TRBV10-3 | CATKTGTSGGSLSYEQYF | TGTGCCACTAAGACCGGGACTAGCGGGGGGTCCCTCTCCTACGAGCAGTACTTC
- | TRBJ2-2 | few | TRBV27 | CASSLYGPRGTGELFF | TGTGCCAGCAGTTTATACGGTCCGAGGGGCACCGGGGAGCTGTTTTTT
- | TRBJ1-2 | - | TRBV11-2 | CASSSEGYGYTF | TGTGCCAGCAGCTCCGAGGGGTATGGCTACACCTTC
TRBD1 | TRBJ2-7 | - | TRBV7-2 | CASSLGAGGDEQYF | TGTGCCAGCAGCTTAGGTGCAGGGGGCGACGAGCAGTACTTC
- | TRBJ2-3 | - | TRBV6-5 | CASSLRDTQYF | TGTGCCAGCAGTTTACGTGATACGCAGTATTTT
TRBD2 | TRBJ2-3 | - | TRBV7-2 | CASSPTSGVTDTQYF | TGTGCCAGCAGCCCCACTAGCGGGGTCACAGATACGCAGTATTTT
- | TRBJ1-5 | - | TRBV4-2 | CASSQDVRQPQHF | TGTGCCAGCAGCCAAGATGTACGCCAGCCCCAGCATTTT
- | TRBJ2-1 | - | TRBV19 | CASSIEGPAVSSYNEQFF | TGTGCCAGTAGTATTGAAGGCCCCGCGGTGAGCTCCTACAATGAGCAGTTCTTC
- | TRBJ2-7 | - | TRBV4-1 | CASSLHHPTYEQYF | TGCGCCAGCAGCCTCCACCATCCAACCTACGAGCAGTACTTC
- | TRBJ2-1 | - | TRBV6-6 | CASSYLLAGEQFF | TGTGCCAGCAGTTACTTGCTGGCGGGTGAGCAGTTCTTC
- | TRBJ2-5 | - | TRBV19 | CASSMPGNIQETQYF | TGTGCCAGTAGTATGCCAGGCAATATCCAAGAGACCCAGTACTTC